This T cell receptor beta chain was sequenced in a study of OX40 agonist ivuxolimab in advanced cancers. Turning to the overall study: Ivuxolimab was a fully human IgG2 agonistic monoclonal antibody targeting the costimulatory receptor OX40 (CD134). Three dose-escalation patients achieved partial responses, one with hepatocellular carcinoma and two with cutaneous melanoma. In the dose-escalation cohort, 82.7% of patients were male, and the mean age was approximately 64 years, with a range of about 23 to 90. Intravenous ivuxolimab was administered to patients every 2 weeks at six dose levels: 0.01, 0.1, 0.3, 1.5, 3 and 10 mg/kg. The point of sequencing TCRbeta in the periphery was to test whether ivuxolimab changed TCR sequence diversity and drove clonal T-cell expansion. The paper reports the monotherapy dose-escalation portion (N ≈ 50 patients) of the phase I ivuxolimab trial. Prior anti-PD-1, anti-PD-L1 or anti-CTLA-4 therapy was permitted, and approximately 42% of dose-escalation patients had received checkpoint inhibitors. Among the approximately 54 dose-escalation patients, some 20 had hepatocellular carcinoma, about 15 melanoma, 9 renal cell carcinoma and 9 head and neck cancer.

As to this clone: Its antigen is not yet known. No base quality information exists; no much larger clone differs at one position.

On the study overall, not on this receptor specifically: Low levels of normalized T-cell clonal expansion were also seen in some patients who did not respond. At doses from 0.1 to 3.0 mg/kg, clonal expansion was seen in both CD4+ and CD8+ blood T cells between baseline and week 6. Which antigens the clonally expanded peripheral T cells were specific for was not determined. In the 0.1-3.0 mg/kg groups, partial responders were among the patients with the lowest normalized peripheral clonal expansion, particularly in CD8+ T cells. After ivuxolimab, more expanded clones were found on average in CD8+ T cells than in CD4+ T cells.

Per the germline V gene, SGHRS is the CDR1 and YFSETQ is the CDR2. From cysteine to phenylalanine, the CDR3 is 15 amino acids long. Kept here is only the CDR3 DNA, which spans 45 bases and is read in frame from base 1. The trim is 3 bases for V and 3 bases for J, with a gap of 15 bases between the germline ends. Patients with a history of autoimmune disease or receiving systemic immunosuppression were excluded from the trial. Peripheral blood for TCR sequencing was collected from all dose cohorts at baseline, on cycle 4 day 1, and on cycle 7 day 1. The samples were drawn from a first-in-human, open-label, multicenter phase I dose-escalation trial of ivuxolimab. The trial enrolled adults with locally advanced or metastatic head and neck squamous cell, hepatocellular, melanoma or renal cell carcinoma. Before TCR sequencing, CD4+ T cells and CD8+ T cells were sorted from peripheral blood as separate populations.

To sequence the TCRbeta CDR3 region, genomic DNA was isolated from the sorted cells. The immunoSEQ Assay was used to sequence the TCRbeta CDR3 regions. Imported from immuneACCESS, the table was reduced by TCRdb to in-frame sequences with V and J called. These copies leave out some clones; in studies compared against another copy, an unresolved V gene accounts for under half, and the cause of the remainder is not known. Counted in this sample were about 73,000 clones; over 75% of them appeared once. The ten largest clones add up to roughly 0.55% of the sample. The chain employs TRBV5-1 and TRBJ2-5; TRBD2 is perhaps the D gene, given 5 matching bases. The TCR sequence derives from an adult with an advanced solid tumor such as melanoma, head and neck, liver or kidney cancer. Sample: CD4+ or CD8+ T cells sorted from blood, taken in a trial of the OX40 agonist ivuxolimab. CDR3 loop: CASSSPGFGEETQYF. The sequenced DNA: TGCGCCAGCAGCTCCCCGGGGTTCGGAGAAGAGACCCAGTACTTC.